The entry below gives a single T cell receptor beta chain sequence along with its context. Its cognate antigen has yet to be identified. Qualities for individual bases were not recorded, and no much larger clone is one base off. These data belong to a study of blood T cells in healthy people across ages (dated by TCRdb to between 2014 and 2017). Concerning the study at large: Template switching captured roughly one uniquely barcoded TCR beta cDNA molecule per two T cells in model experiments. To avoid experimental bias, donors of different ages were distributed randomly across sequencing lanes. To track age-related changes in TCR beta repertoire diversity, the study relied on deep sequencing normalized with unique cDNA molecular identifiers. For two donors (one aged 18 to 29 and one aged 80 or older), the study analyzed two additional independent replicas of 1 million unique cDNA reads from the same blood draw. The donors were divided into four age groups: young (average around 15 years), middle-aged (approximately 39), aged (about 61) and long-lived (roughly 82). What the research found in general, with its limitations: As age increased, observed TCR beta diversity per million T cells dropped in a roughly linear way, and a significant reduction was already evident by age around 41. Conclusive comparison of naive and antigen-experienced compartments was prevented by the profiling of bulk unsorted PBMCs. Estimates of total diversity based on one million sequenced T cells were considered lower bounds and underestimates. The long-lived group showed more naive CD4+ T cells, fewer expanded clones and increased TCR diversity than the aged group, suggesting age selection. The CMV infection status of donors was not known, potentially confounding age-related changes in expanded clonotypes. There was a strong correlation between observed TCR beta diversity and the percentage of naive T cells measured by flow cytometry.

The donors were a few dozen Caucasian individuals from Russia, aged 6 to 90 years, who were systemically healthy. Ten milliliters of peripheral blood were drawn from each donor into EDTA-treated Vacutainer tubes. Ficoll-Paque density-gradient centrifugation was used to isolate PBMCs, with at least 6 million obtained per sample. Total RNA, at least 5 micrograms per sample, was extracted from PBMCs with Trizol reagent. The percentages of naive CD45RAhigh/CD27high T cells were determined by flow cytometry on a PBMC aliquot from every donor. The method was 5' RACE. Sequencing was performed on an Illumina HiSeq 2500. A second PCR of about 6 to 11 cycles was run with a J-beta primer mix and a sample-barcoded 5' primer. A unique molecular identifier was introduced onto each TCR beta cDNA molecule by a template-switch 5' adaptor carrying 12 random nucleotides. Each sample yielded at least 3 million CDR3-containing paired-end reads. All of the RNA was converted into first-strand cDNA using the Mint cDNA synthesis kit, with a TRBC-specific oligonucleotide serving as the primer. All cDNA was treated with uracil-DNA glycosylase and then went through a first 18-cycle PCR with the universal primers M1SS and BC2_uni_R. From the authors' description of their analysis: Each sample was normalized by randomly selecting 1 million high-quality reads, each carrying a distinct molecular identifier. Instead of being binned into consensus sequences, reads with shared molecular identifiers were discarded. MiTCR, set to a Q25 quality threshold and the strictest error-elimination algorithm, was used for CDR3 identification, clonotype clustering and error correction. A nonparametric unseen species model with Euler transformation was used to estimate a lower bound on total TCR beta diversity. Through fastp at Q25 and MiXCR, TCRdb rebuilt clones from the public reads, retaining in-frame beta chains. Rows matching on CDR3 protein sequence are summarized as one entry with the most common DNA and genes. The V and J calls and clone size are TCRdb's, not the authors'. Here the sample has about a million distinct CDR3 sequences; roughly half occur a single time. Clones ranked in the top ten supply over 20% of the sample.

From its cysteine to its phenylalanine, the CDR3 spans 17 amino acids. The kept DNA is CDR3 alone, 51 bases in frame from the first base. CDR1 and CDR2 were assigned from the germline V gene as LGHNA and YSLEER. Germline trimming: 2 bases from V, 2 bases from J; junction bases outside gene matches: 9. This receptor was identified in an older woman in good health. The sequencing input was blood. The sequence joins TRBV4-3 to TRBJ2-5; the junction holds 9 bases that match TRBD1. DNA sequence: TGCGCCAGCAGCCAAAAGGTCTACGGGACAGGGCAAGAGACCCAGTACTTC. Its amino acids are CASSQKVYGTGQETQYF.